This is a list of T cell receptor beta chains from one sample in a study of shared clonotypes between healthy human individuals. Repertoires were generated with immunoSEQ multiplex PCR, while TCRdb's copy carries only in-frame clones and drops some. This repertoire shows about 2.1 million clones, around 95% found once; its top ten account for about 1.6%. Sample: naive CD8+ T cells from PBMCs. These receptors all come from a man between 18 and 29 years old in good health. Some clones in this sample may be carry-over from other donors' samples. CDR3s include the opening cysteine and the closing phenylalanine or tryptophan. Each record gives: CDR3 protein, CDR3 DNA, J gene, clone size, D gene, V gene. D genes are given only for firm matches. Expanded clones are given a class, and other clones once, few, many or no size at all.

CDR3: CASSLVDSGANVLTF
DNA: TGTGCCAGCAGTTTAGTTGACTCTGGGGCCAACGTCCTGACTTTC
J: TRBJ2-6
size: -
D: -
V: TRBV27

CDR3: CASSSGQSSYEQYF
DNA: TGTGCCAGCAGCTCGGGACAGAGCTCCTACGAGCAGTACTTC
J: TRBJ2-7
size: -
D: TRBD1
V: TRBV13

CDR3: CASSQGDRATSGANVLTF
DNA: TGTGCCAGCAGCCAAGGGGACAGGGCCACCTCTGGGGCCAACGTCCTGACTTTC
J: TRBJ2-6
size: -
D: TRBD1
V: TRBV4-2

CDR3: CASSLLEGAGYTF
DNA: TGTGCCAGCAGCTTGTTAGAGGGGGCAGGCTACACCTTC
J: TRBJ1-2
size: -
D: TRBD1
V: TRBV11-3

CDR3: CASSLSTGEQLYEQYF
DNA: TGTGCCAGCAGTTTATCCACAGGGGAACAACTCTACGAGCAGTACTTC
J: TRBJ2-7
size: -
D: TRBD1
V: TRBV27

CDR3: CASSLPLVGLAKNIQYF
DNA: TGTGCCAGCAGCCTCCCCCTTGTGGGCCTAGCCAAAAACATTCAGTACTTC
J: TRBJ2-4
size: -
D: -
V: TRBV28

CDR3: CASSQAGQGAYEQYF
DNA: TGCGCCAGCAGCCAAGCGGGGCAGGGGGCCTACGAGCAGTACTTC
J: TRBJ2-7
size: -
D: TRBD1
V: TRBV4-1

CDR3: CASSDTSSWADTQYF
DNA: TGTGCCAGCAGTGATACTAGTAGCTGGGCAGATACGCAGTATTTT
J: TRBJ2-3
size: -
D: -
V: TRBV6-1

CDR3: CASSQGGGLDEQYF
DNA: TGCGCCAGCAGCCAAGGCGGGGGCTTGGACGAGCAGTACTTC
J: TRBJ2-7
size: -
D: -
V: TRBV4-1

CDR3: CASSKQGRRYEQYF
DNA: TGTGCCAGCAGTAAACAAGGACGGCGCTACGAGCAGTACTTC
J: TRBJ2-7
size: -
D: -
V: TRBV27

CDR3: CASWLTGSSEQYF
DNA: TGTGCCAGCTGGCTAACAGGGTCCTCCGAGCAGTACTTC
J: TRBJ2-7
size: -
D: -
V: TRBV6-1

CDR3: CASSLGTGKEAFF
DNA: TGTGCCAGCAGCTTGGGAACAGGGAAAGAAGCTTTCTTT
J: TRBJ1-1
size: -
D: -
V: TRBV7-6

CDR3: CASSYADSYEQYF
DNA: TGTGCCAGTAGTTACGCGGACTCCTACGAGCAGTACTTC
J: TRBJ2-7
size: -
D: -
V: TRBV19

CDR3: CASSSKQGAGGITGELFF
DNA: TGTGCCAGCAGTTCGAAGCAAGGAGCGGGAGGGATCACCGGGGAGCTGTTTTTT
J: TRBJ2-2
size: -
D: TRBD2
V: TRBV7-9

CDR3: CASSSTGSPSMNTEAFF
DNA: TGTGCCAGCAGCTCAACAGGGAGTCCATCCATGAACACTGAAGCTTTCTTT
J: TRBJ1-1
size: -
D: -
V: TRBV7-9

CDR3: CASSQFRVGEQYF
DNA: TGTGCCAGCAGTCAATTCAGGGTAGGCGAGCAGTACTTC
J: TRBJ2-7
size: once
D: -
V: TRBV6-6

CDR3: CASSLGRAAYEQYF
DNA: TGTGCCAGCAGCTTAGGAAGGGCCGCCTACGAGCAGTACTTC
J: TRBJ2-7
size: -
D: -
V: TRBV7-2

CDR3: CASSIHRGLNTEAFF
DNA: TGTGCCAGTAGTATCCACAGGGGCTTGAACACTGAAGCTTTCTTT
J: TRBJ1-1
size: -
D: TRBD1
V: TRBV19

CDR3: CASSQVTGGAEAFF
DNA: TGCGCCAGCAGCCAGGTGACAGGGGGGGCTGAAGCTTTCTTT
J: TRBJ1-1
size: -
D: TRBD1
V: TRBV4-1

CDR3: CASSQEGGLAGGDTQYF
DNA: TGCGCCAGCAGCCAAGAGGGGGGACTAGCGGGAGGGGATACGCAGTATTTT
J: TRBJ2-3
size: -
D: TRBD2
V: TRBV4-1

CDR3: CASSLRGAAYNEQFF
DNA: TGTGCCAGCAGTTTAAGGGGGGCGGCCTACAATGAGCAGTTCTTC
J: TRBJ2-1
size: -
D: -
V: TRBV27

CDR3: CASSSILAGSVPDTQYF
DNA: TGTGCCAGCAGCTCTATACTAGCGGGATCCGTTCCAGATACGCAGTATTTT
J: TRBJ2-3
size: -
D: TRBD2
V: TRBV27

CDR3: CASSLVGDEQYF
DNA: TGTGCCAGCAGCTTAGTGGGCGACGAGCAGTACTTC
J: TRBJ2-7
size: once
D: -
V: TRBV7-9

CDR3: CASSHSKAGGPGEQYF
DNA: TGTGCCAGCAGCCATTCCAAAGCGGGAGGGCCGGGCGAGCAGTACTTC
J: TRBJ2-7
size: -
D: TRBD2
V: TRBV9

CDR3: CASSFLGAYNEQFF
DNA: TGTGCCAGCAGCTTTCTGGGCGCATACAATGAGCAGTTCTTC
J: TRBJ2-1
size: -
D: -
V: TRBV5-6

CDR3: CSVTPRESGNVGDTQYF
DNA: TGCAGCGTCACCCCCAGGGAGAGCGGGAATGTGGGAGATACGCAGTATTTT
J: TRBJ2-3
size: -
D: TRBD2
V: TRBV29-1

CDR3: CASRDREFVRGGYTF
DNA: TGTGCCAGCAGGGACAGGGAATTTGTTAGGGGTGGCTACACCTTC
J: TRBJ1-2
size: -
D: TRBD1
V: TRBV6-1

CDR3: CASSLGTAETSIGGNEQFF
DNA: TGTGCCAGCAGTTTAGGGACAGCCGAAACTAGTATAGGGGGCAATGAGCAGTTCTTC
J: TRBJ2-1
size: -
D: TRBD1
V: TRBV27

CDR3: CASSPSLNYGYTF
DNA: TGTGCCAGCAGCCCGTCACTCAACTATGGCTACACCTTC
J: TRBJ1-2
size: -
D: -
V: TRBV9

CDR3: CASSLTPTGTQYF
DNA: TGTGCCAGCAGTTTAACCCCGACGGGGACCCAGTACTTC
J: TRBJ2-5
size: -
D: -
V: TRBV28

CDR3: CASSPSGPTEAFF
DNA: TGCGCCAGCAGCCCCTCGGGCCCCACTGAAGCTTTCTTT
J: TRBJ1-1
size: -
D: -
V: TRBV5-1

CDR3: CASSRTPGLDNEQFF
DNA: TGTGCCAGCAGTCGGACCCCGGGATTGGACAATGAGCAGTTCTTC
J: TRBJ2-1
size: once
D: -
V: TRBV11-2

CDR3: CASSYEGQLSTDTQYF
DNA: TGTGCCAGCAGCTACGAGGGACAGCTGAGCACAGATACGCAGTATTTT
J: TRBJ2-3
size: -
D: TRBD1
V: TRBV7-3

CDR3: CASSLVGGGYEQYF
DNA: TGTGCCAGCAGTTTAGTGGGAGGGGGCTACGAGCAGTACTTC
J: TRBJ2-7
size: -
D: -
V: TRBV28

CDR3: CASSIRTGGPYEQYF
DNA: TGTGCCAGCAGCATTAGGACAGGGGGACCCTACGAGCAGTACTTC
J: TRBJ2-7
size: -
D: TRBD1
V: TRBV7-9

CDR3: CASSLSGVGWTEAFF
DNA: TGTGCCAGCAGTTTATCGGGGGTAGGGTGGACTGAAGCTTTCTTT
J: TRBJ1-1
size: once
D: -
V: TRBV27

CDR3: CASSQKVSRVSSYNEQFF
DNA: TGCGCCAGCAGCCAAAAGGTATCTCGGGTCAGCTCCTACAATGAGCAGTTCTTC
J: TRBJ2-1
size: -
D: -
V: TRBV4-1

CDR3: CASSLGTGMEKLFF
DNA: TGCGCCAGCAGCCTCGGGACCGGGATGGAAAAACTGTTTTTT
J: TRBJ1-4
size: few
D: -
V: TRBV4-1

CDR3: CASSPKRLLDGYTF
DNA: TGCGCCAGCAGCCCCAAGCGGCTCCTCGATGGCTACACCTTC
J: TRBJ1-2
size: -
D: -
V: TRBV4-3

CDR3: CASSEATLAGWGTDTQYF
DNA: TGCGCCAGCAGTGAGGCAACACTAGCGGGATGGGGCACAGATACGCAGTATTTT
J: TRBJ2-3
size: -
D: TRBD2
V: TRBV10-2

CDR3: CASSLGIGTPYEQYF
DNA: TGTGCCAGCAGCTTAGGTATAGGTACTCCCTACGAGCAGTACTTC
J: TRBJ2-7
size: -
D: -
V: TRBV7-7

CDR3: CASSHWEAGEQYF
DNA: TGTGCCAGCAGCCACTGGGAAGCCGGCGAGCAGTACTTC
J: TRBJ2-7
size: once
D: -
V: TRBV11-2

CDR3: CASRAAGGYYGYTF
DNA: TGCGCCAGCAGAGCCGCAGGGGGATACTATGGCTACACCTTC
J: TRBJ1-2
size: -
D: TRBD1
V: TRBV10-2

CDR3: CASSFVVGPEAFF
DNA: TGTGCCAGCAGCTTTGTGGTGGGCCCTGAAGCTTTCTTT
J: TRBJ1-1
size: few
D: -
V: TRBV7-9

CDR3: CASSRGGRLAGQGETQYF
DNA: TGTGCCAGCAGCCGTGGCGGGCGACTAGCGGGACAGGGAGAGACCCAGTACTTC
J: TRBJ2-5
size: -
D: TRBD2
V: TRBV7-9

CDR3: CASSNRDRDNNEQFF
DNA: TGTGCCAGCAGCAACCGGGACAGGGATAACAATGAGCAGTTCTTC
J: TRBJ2-1
size: -
D: TRBD1
V: TRBV7-9

CDR3: CASSFGGSSYEQYF
DNA: TGTGCCAGCAGCTTTGGAGGGAGCTCCTACGAGCAGTACTTC
J: TRBJ2-7
size: -
D: -
V: TRBV7-8

CDR3: CASEGPRGYGYTF
DNA: TGTGCCAGCGAGGGCCCGCGGGGCTATGGCTACACCTTC
J: TRBJ1-2
size: -
D: -
V: TRBV7-9

CDR3: CSAPGQGAQYF
DNA: TGCAGCGCCCCGGGACAGGGAGCCCAGTACTTC
J: TRBJ2-5
size: -
D: TRBD1
V: TRBV29-1

CDR3: CASSYLAGYEQYF
DNA: TGTGCCAGCAGTTACCTGGCAGGCTACGAGCAGTACTTC
J: TRBJ2-7
size: -
D: -
V: TRBV6-6

CDR3: CASSVEGTGVLDTQYF
DNA: TGTGCCAGCAGCGTAGAAGGGACAGGGGTATTAGATACGCAGTATTTT
J: TRBJ2-3
size: -
D: TRBD1
V: TRBV9

CDR3: CASSSTGTSAQDEQFF
DNA: TGTGCCAGCAGTTCCACCGGGACTAGCGCGCAGGATGAGCAGTTCTTC
J: TRBJ2-1
size: -
D: TRBD2
V: TRBV27

CDR3: CASSPLRVTRSYNEQFF
DNA: TGTGCCAGCAGTCCCCTCCGGGTTACACGCTCCTACAATGAGCAGTTCTTC
J: TRBJ2-1
size: -
D: -
V: TRBV28

CDR3: CASSLVREGYEQYF
DNA: TGTGCCAGCAGCTTAGTCCGGGAGGGCTACGAGCAGTACTTC
J: TRBJ2-7
size: -
D: TRBD2
V: TRBV7-2

CDR3: CASSPPGQNEQYF
DNA: TGTGCCAGCAGCCCCCCGGGACAGAATGAGCAGTACTTC
J: TRBJ2-7
size: -
D: TRBD1
V: TRBV13

CDR3: CASSLAPDNTYEQYF
DNA: TGTGCCAGCAGCTTAGCCCCGGACAACACCTACGAGCAGTACTTC
J: TRBJ2-7
size: -
D: -
V: TRBV7-6

CDR3: CASSLGGGGNQPQHF
DNA: TGTGCCAGCAGCTTAGGAGGGGGGGGAAATCAGCCCCAGCATTTT
J: TRBJ1-5
size: -
D: -
V: TRBV7-9